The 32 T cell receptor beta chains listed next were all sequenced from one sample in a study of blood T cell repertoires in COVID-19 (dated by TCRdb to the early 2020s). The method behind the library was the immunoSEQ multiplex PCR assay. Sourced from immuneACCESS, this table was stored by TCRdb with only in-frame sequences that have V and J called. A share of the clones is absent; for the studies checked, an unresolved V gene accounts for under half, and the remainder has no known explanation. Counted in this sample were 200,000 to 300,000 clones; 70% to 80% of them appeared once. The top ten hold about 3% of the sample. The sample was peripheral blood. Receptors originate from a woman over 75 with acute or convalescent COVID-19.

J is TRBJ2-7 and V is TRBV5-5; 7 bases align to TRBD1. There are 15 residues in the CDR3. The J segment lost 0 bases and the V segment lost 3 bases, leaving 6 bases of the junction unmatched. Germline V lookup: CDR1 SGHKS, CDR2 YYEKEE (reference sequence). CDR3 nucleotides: TGTGCCAGCAGCTGGACAGGCGTGAGCTCCTACGAGCAGTACTTC. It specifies CASSWTGVSSYEQYF.

CDR3 coding DNA: TGCGCCAGCAGCTTGGGCGCACAGTCTGGAAACACCATATATTTT. Protein: CASSLGAQSGNTIYF. The chain couples TRBV5-1 to TRBJ1-3; the D is unclear. The CDR3 loop spans 15 amino acids. Trimming shortened V by 0 bases and J by 1 base, and 8 bases separated the two germline ends. Germline V CDR1 and CDR2: SGHRS, YFSETQ.

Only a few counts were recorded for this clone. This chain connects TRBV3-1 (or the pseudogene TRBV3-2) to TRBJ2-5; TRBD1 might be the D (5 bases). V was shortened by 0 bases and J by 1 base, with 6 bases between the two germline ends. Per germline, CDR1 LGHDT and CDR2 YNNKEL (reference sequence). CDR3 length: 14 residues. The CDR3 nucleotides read TGTGCCAGCAGCCAAGACAGGGTCCAAGAGACCCAGTACTTC. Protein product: CASSQDRVQETQYF.

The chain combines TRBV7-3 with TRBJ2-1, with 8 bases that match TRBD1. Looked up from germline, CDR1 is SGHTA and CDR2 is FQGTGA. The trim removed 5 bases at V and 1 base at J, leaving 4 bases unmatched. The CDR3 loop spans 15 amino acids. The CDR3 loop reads CASSTQGASYNEQFF. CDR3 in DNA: TGTGCCAGCAGCACCCAGGGGGCTTCCTACAATGAGCAGTTCTTC.

DNA of the CDR3: TGTGCCAGCAGTAAACTGCTCTCTGGGGCCAACGTCCTGACTTTC. Amino acids: CASSKLLSGANVLTF. The chain recombines TRBV6-2 or TRBV6-3 with TRBJ2-6; D unresolved. V was clipped by 5 bases and J by 0 bases, with 8 bases between them. The CDR3 length is 15 residues. CDR1 is MNHEY, CDR2 SVGEGT, per germline.

The CDR3 spells CASTPERTRANYGYTF. DNA for the CDR3: TGTGCCAGCACCCCAGAGAGGACAAGAGCTAACTATGGCTACACCTTC. The chain links TRBV7-9 to TRBJ1-2, with D possibly being TRBD1 (5 bases). V lost 7 bases, J lost 0 bases, and 18 bases lay in between. The CDR3 has 16 residues. Germline assignment: CDR1 SEHNR and CDR2 FQNEAQ (reference sequence).

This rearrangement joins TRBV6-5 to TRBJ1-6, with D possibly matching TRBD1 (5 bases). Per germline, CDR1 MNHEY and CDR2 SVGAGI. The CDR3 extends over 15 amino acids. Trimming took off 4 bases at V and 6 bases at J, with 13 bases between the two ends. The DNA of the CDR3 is TGTGCCAGCAGTTCGAGACAGACGGCTAATTCACCCCTCCACTTT. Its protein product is CASSSRQTANSPLHF.

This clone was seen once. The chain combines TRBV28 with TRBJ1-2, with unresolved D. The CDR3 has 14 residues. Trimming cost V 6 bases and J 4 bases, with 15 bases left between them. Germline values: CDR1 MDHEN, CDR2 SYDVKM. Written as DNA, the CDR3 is TGTGCCAGCAGCCTAGGAGACGTTGGCTATGGCTACACCTTC. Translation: CASSLGDVGYGYTF.

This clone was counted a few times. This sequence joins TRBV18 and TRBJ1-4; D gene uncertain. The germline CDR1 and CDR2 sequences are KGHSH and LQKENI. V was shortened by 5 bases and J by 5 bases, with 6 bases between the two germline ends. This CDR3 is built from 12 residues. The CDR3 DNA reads TGTGCCAGCTCAACGACAAATGAAAAACTGTTTTTT. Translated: CASSTTNEKLFF.

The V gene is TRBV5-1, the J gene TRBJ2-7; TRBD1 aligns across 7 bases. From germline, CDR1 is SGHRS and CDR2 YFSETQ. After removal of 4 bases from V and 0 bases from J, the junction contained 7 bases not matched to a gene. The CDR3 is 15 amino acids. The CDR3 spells CASSIGDSFSYEQYF. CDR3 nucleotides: TGCGCCAGCAGCATAGGGGACAGTTTCTCCTACGAGCAGTACTTC. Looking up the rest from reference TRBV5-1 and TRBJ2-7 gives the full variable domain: KAGVTQTPRYLIKTRGQQVTLSCSPISGHRSVSWYQQTPGQGLQFLFEYFSETQRNKGNFPGRFSGRQFSNSRSEMNVSTLELGDSALYLCASSIGDSFSYEQYFGPGTRLTVT.

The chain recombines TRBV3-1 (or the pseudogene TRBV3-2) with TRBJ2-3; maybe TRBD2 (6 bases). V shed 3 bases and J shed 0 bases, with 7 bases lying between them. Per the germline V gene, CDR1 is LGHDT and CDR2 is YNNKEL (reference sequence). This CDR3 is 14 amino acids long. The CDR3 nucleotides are TGTGCCAGCAGCCATGCGGGGAGCACAGATACGCAGTATTTT. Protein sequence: CASSHAGSTDTQYF.

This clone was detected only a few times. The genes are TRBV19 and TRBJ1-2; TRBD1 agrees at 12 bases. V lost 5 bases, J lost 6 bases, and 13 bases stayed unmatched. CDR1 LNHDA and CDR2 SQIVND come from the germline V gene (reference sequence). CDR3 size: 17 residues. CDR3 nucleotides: TGTGCCAGTAGTGTATCCGGGACAGGGGGCAAAGTTAATGGCTACACCTTC. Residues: CASSVSGTGGKVNGYTF.

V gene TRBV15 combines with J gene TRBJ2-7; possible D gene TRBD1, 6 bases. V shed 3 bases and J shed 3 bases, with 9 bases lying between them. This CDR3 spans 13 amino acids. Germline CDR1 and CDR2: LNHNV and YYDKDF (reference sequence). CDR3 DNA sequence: TGTGCCACCAGCAGGGACAGTGGCTACGAGCAGTACTTC. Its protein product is CATSRDSGYEQYF.

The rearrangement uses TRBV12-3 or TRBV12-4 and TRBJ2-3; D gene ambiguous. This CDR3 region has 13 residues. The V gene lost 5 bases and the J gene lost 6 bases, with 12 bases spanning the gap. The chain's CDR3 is CASSPKSGDTQYF. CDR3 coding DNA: TGTGCCAGCAGTCCGAAATCCGGGGATACGCAGTATTTT.

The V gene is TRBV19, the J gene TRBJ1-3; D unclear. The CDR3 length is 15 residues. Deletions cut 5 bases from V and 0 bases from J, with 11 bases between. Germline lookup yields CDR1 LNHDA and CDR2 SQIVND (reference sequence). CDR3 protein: CASSDGKSSGNTIYF. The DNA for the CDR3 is TGTGCCAGTAGTGACGGGAAGAGCTCTGGAAACACCATATATTTT.

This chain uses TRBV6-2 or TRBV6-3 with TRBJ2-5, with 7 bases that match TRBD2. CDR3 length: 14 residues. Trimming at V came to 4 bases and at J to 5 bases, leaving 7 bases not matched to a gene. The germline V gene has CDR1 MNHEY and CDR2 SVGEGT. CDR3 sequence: CASSSREGLETQYF. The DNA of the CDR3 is TGTGCCAGCAGTTCCAGGGAGGGGCTGGAGACCCAGTACTTC.

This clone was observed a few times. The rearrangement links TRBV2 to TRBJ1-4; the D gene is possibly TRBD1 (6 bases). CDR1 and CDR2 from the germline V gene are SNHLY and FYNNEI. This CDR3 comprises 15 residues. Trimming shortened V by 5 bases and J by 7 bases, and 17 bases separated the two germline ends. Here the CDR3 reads CASSLLQGVGEKLFF. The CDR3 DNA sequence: TGTGCCAGCAGTCTATTACAGGGAGTAGGTGAAAAACTGTTTTTT.

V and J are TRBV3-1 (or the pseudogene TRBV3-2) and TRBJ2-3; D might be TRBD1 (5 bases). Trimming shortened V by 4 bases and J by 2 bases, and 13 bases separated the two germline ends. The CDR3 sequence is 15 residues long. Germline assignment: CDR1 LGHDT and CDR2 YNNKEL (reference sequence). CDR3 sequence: CASSLDTSHTDTQYF. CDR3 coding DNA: TGTGCCAGCAGCCTGGACACATCACACACAGATACGCAGTATTTT.

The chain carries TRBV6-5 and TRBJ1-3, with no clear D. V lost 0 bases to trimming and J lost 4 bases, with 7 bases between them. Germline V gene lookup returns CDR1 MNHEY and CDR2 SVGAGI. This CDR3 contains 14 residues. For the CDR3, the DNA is TGTGCCAGCAGTTACTCGGACTACGGAAACACCATATATTTT. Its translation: CASSYSDYGNTIYF.

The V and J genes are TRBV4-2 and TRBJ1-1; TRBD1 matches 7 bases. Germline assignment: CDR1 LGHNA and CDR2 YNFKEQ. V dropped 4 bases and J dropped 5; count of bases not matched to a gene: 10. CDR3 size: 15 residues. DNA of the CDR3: TGTGCCAGCAGCCGGGACAGTACAGGGCGAACTGAAGCTTTCTTT. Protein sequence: CASSRDSTGRTEAFF.

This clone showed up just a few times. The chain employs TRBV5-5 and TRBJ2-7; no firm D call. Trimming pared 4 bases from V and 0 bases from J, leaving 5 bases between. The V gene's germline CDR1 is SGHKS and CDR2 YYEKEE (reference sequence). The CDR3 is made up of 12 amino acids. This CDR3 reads CASSALSYEQYF. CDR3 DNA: TGTGCCAGCAGCGCGCTCTCCTACGAGCAGTACTTC.

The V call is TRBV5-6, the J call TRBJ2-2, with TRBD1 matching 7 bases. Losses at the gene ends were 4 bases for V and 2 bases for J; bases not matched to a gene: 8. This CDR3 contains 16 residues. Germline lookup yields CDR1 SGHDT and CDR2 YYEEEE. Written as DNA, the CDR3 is TGTGCCAGCAGCCTTCCGGACAGGTTTAACACCGGGGAGCTGTTTTTT. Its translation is CASSLPDRFNTGELFF.

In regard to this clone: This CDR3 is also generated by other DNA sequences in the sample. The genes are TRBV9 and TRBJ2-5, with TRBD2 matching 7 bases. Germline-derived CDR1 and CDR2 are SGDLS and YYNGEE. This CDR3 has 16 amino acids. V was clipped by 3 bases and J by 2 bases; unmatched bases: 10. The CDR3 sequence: CASSAGLRAGQETQYF. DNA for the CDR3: TGTGCCAGCAGCGCTGGACTTCGAGCGGGGCAAGAGACCCAGTACTTC.

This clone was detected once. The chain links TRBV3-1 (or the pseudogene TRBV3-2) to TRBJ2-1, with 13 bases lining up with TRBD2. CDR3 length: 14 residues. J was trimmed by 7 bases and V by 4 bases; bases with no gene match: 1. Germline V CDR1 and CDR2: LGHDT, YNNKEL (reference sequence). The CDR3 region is CASSRTSGSNEQFF. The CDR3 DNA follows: TGTGCCAGCAGCCGGACTAGCGGGAGTAATGAGCAGTTCTTC.

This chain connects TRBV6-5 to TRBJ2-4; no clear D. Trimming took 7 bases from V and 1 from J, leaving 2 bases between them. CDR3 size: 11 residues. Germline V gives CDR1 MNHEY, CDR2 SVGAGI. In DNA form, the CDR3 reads TGTGCCAGCACGGCCAAAAACATTCAGTACTTC. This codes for CASTAKNIQYF.

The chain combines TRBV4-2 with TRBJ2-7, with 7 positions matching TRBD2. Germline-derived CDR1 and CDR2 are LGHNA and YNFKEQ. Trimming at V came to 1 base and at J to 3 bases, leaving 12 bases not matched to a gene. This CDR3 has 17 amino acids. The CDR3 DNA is TGTGCCAGCAGCCAAGTGGGGGGTGGCGGGGGTAGCTACGAGCAGTACTTC. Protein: CASSQVGGGGGSYEQYF.

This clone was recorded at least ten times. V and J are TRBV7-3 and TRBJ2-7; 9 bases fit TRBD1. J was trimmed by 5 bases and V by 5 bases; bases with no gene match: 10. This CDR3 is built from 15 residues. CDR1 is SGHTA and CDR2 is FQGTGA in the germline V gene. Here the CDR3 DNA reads TGTGCCAGCAGCCACCCGGGACAGGGCGTGGACGAGCAGTACTTC. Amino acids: CASSHPGQGVDEQYF.

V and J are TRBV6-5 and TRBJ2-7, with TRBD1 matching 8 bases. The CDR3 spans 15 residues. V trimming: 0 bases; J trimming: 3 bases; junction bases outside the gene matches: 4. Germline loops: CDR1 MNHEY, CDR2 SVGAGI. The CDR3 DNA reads TGTGCCAGCAGTTACTCCAGGGGGCGCGACTACGAGCAGTACTTC. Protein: CASSYSRGRDYEQYF.

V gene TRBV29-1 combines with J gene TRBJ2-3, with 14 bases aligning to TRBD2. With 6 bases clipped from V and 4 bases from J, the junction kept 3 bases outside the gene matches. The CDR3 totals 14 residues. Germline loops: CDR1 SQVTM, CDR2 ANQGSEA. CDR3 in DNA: TGCAGCGTCGGGACTAGCGGGAGAGCAGATACGCAGTATTTT. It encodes CSVGTSGRADTQYF.

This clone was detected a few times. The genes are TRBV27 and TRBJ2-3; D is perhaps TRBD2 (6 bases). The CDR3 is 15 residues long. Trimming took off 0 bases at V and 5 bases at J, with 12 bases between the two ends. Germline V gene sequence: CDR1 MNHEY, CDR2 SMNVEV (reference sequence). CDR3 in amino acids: CASSLSGGYRDTQYF. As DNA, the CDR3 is TGTGCCAGCAGTTTATCGGGGGGTTATAGAGATACGCAGTATTTT.

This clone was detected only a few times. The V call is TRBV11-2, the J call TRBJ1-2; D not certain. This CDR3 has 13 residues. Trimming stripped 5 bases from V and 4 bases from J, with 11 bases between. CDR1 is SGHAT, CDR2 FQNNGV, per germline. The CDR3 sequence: CASSRGTRYGYTF. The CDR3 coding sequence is TGTGCCAGCAGCCGGGGTACTCGCTATGGCTACACCTTC.

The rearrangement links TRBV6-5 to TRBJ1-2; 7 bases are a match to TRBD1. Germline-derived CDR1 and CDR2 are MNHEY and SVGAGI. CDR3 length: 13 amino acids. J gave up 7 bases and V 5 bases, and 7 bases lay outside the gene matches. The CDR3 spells CASSRDRDGGYTF. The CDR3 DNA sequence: TGTGCCAGCAGTCGAGACAGGGATGGTGGCTACACCTTC.